One sample yielded the 24 T cell receptor beta chains listed below, sequenced in a study of hypomethylating agent response in myelodysplastic syndrome. Sequenced by immunoSEQ multiplex PCR; TCRdb stores in-frame clones only, minus some. This sample yields around 3,000 clones, of which roughly three quarters are seen a single time; approximately 10% belongs to the top ten. Sequences were derived from bone marrow, sampled before or after starting hypomethylating agent treatment for myelodysplastic syndrome (not recorded which). The receptors were gathered from a human donor with myelodysplastic syndrome.

The V and J genes are TRBV11-2 and TRBJ1-5, with TRBD1 as a possible D gene (5 bases). The CDR3 is made up of 15 amino acids. CDR1 and CDR2 from the germline V gene are SGHAT and FQNNGV. The V gene lost 6 bases and the J gene lost 6 bases, with 18 bases spanning the gap. The CDR3, as DNA: TGTGCCAGCAGTCCGACGGGGGGACGCGGTCAGCCCCAGCATTTT. This encodes CASSPTGGRGQPQHF.

The chain combines TRBV29-1 with TRBJ1-3; D gene unclear. The V end was cut by 4 bases, the J end by 1 base, with 8 bases between. Germline V CDR1 and CDR2: SQVTM, ANQGSEA. The CDR3 spans 13 residues. The CDR3 sequence is CSVAKDSGNTIYF. The CDR3 nucleotides read TGCAGCGTTGCGAAGGATTCTGGAAACACCATATATTTT. The complete variable domain, with remaining parts taken from reference TRBV29-1 and TRBJ1-3, reads SAVISQKPSRDICQRGTSLTIQCQVDSQVTMMFWYRQQPGQSLTLIATANQGSEATYESGFVIDKFPISRPNLTFSTLTVSNMSPEDSSIYLCSVAKDSGNTIYFGEGSWLTVV.

In this sample, this clone turned up once. V usage is TRBV6-5 and J usage is TRBJ1-4, with 9 bases identical to TRBD1. The CDR3 is made up of 15 amino acids. With 5 bases clipped from V and 5 bases from J, the junction kept 6 bases outside the gene matches. Germline loops: CDR1 MNHEY, CDR2 SVGAGI. The CDR3 nucleotides are TGTGCCAGCAGTGGGACAGGGAGTTGGAATGAAAAACTGTTTTTT. It codes for CASSGTGSWNEKLFF.

The chain is built from TRBV6-5 and TRBJ1-3, with D hard to call. Germline V gene data show CDR1 as MNHEY and CDR2 as SVGAGI. The length of the CDR3 is 15 residues. V lost 0 bases to trimming and J lost 0 bases, with 6 bases between them. This CDR3 reads CASSYSTYSGNTIYF. Here the CDR3 DNA reads TGTGCCAGCAGTTACTCGACCTACTCTGGAAACACCATATATTTT.

This chain links TRBV5-4 with TRBJ2-3; D may match TRBD1 or TRBD2 (6 bases each). The CDR3 length is 14 residues. The germline V gene has CDR1 SGHNT and CDR2 YYREEE (reference sequence). With 4 bases removed from V and 9 bases from J, the gap between germline ends came to 18 bases. In nucleotides, the CDR3 is TGTGCCAGCAGCATCGGGGGCCCTCCCGGGACGCAGTATTTT. Translation: CASSIGGPPGTQYF. The variable domain in full, completed from reference TRBV5-4 and TRBJ2-3, reads ETGVTQSPTHLIKTRGQQVTLRCSSQSGHNTVSWYQQALGQGPQFIFQYYREEENGRGNFPPRFSGLQFPNYSSELNVNALELDDSALYLCASSIGGPPGTQYFGPGTRLTVL.

The chain carries TRBV11-3 and TRBJ2-7, with no clear D. CDR3 length equals 14 residues. From germline, CDR1 is SGHNT and CDR2 YENEEA. V was clipped by 3 bases and J by 1 base, with 10 bases between them. CDR3 amino acids: CASSFSPVSYEQYF. The CDR3 region has the DNA TGTGCCAGCAGCTTCTCCCCCGTATCCTACGAGCAGTACTTC.

This clone was seen a single time. The chain recombines TRBV29-1 with TRBJ1-1; D gene uncertain. V was shortened by 4 bases and J by 4 bases, with 10 bases between the two germline ends. From germline, CDR1 is SQVTM and CDR2 ANQGSEA. The CDR3 spans 12 residues. CDR3 loop: CSVGGVGTEAFF. The DNA of the CDR3 is TGCAGCGTTGGCGGGGTAGGCACTGAAGCTTTCTTT.

V and J are TRBV7-8 and TRBJ1-5; no clear D. CDR3 size: 16 residues. The V and J ends lost 0 bases and 0 bases respectively, with 9 bases between them. Germline V gene lookup returns CDR1 SGHVS and CDR2 FQNEAQ. The CDR3 nucleotides are TGTGCCAGCAGCTTAGCGGCAGCATATAGCAATCAGCCCCAGCATTTT. Translated, it gives CASSLAAAYSNQPQHF.

The gene calls are TRBV4-2 and TRBJ1-2; 9 nucleotides agree with TRBD1. The CDR3 length is 17 residues. With V trimmed by 5 bases and J by 3 bases, 13 bases remained unmatched. Per germline, CDR1 LGHNA and CDR2 YNFKEQ. The CDR3 DNA reads as TGTGCCAGCAGCGCCGGGACAGGGTATGAGGGCTACTATGGCTACACCTTC. Its translation is CASSAGTGYEGYYGYTF.

The chain recombines TRBV7-2 with TRBJ2-5, with 7 bases aligning to TRBD2. The CDR3 length is 18 residues. J was trimmed by 5 bases and V by 1 base; bases with no gene match: 16. The germline gives CDR1 SGHTA, CDR2 FQGNSA. CDR3 residues: CASSLDGGGPRIGETQYF. Written as DNA, the CDR3 is TGTGCCAGCAGCTTAGACGGCGGGGGACCACGCATTGGGGAGACCCAGTACTTC.

The J gene is TRBJ1-5, the V gene TRBV30; possibly TRBD1 for D (6 bases). Trimming took off 3 bases at V and 5 bases at J, with 11 bases between the two ends. The CDR3 spans 13 residues. Per germline, CDR1 GTSNPN and CDR2 SVGIG (reference sequence). For the CDR3, the DNA is TGTGCCTGGAGCAGGGGATGGGATCAGCCCCAGCATTTT. Protein sequence: CAWSRGWDQPQHF.

The chain carries TRBV28 and TRBJ2-5, with 11 positions matching TRBD2. CDR3 length: 15 amino acids. Per the germline V gene, CDR1 is MDHEN and CDR2 is SYDVKM. V shed 5 bases and J 12 bases; nucleotides not matched to a gene: 14. The CDR3 DNA reads as TGTGCCAGCAGTACCCTGGTAGCGGGGGGGCCACTAGAGTACTTC. Amino acids: CASSTLVAGGPLEYF.

This clone was recorded once. The V gene is TRBV27, the J gene TRBJ1-2; tentative D call: TRBD1 (6 bases). Trimming took 3 bases from V and 2 from J, leaving 10 bases between them. Germline V CDR1 and CDR2: MNHEY, SMNVEV (reference sequence). The CDR3 is made up of 14 amino acids. CDR3 DNA: TGTGCCAGCAGTTTCACAGGGAGCAACTATGGCTACACCTTC. Its translation: CASSFTGSNYGYTF.

Remarks on this clone: The junction departs from the called germline gene at one end, perhaps through a read error. The rearrangement links TRBV6-1 to TRBJ2-5, with TRBD2 identical over 10 bases. The CDR3 loop spans 16 amino acids. Germline loops: CDR1 MNHNS, CDR2 SASEGT. The chain's CDR3 is CASSVVLAGAQGTQYF. The CDR3 nucleotides are TGTGCCAGCAGTGTGGTCCTAGCGGGGGCTCAAGGGACCCAGTACTTC.

The genes are TRBV6-1 and TRBJ1-1, with 9 bases identical to TRBD1. The CDR3 covers 15 residues. The germline V gene encodes CDR1 MNHNS and CDR2 SASEGT. The trim removed 3 bases at V and 1 base at J, leaving 3 bases unmatched. The DNA for the CDR3 is TGTGCCAGCAGTGACCAGGACAGGGGGAACACTGAAGCTTTCTTT. It encodes CASSDQDRGNTEAFF.

This sequence joins TRBV6-5 and TRBJ2-7; 10 positions agree with TRBD1. The CDR3 sequence is 14 residues long. Trimming at V came to 5 bases and at J to 2 bases, leaving 3 bases not matched to a gene. Germline V gene data show CDR1 as MNHEY and CDR2 as SVGAGI. The CDR3 reads CASSIGQGAYEQYF. Written as DNA, the CDR3 is TGTGCCAGCAGTATCGGACAGGGGGCCTACGAGCAGTACTTC.

The J gene is TRBJ1-2, the V gene TRBV9; unclear D gene. Germline lookup yields CDR1 SGDLS and CDR2 YYNGEE. Between the trimmed V and J ends, which lost 0 bases and 8 bases, there was a span of 11 bases. The CDR3 extends over 13 amino acids. CDR3 sequence (DNA): TGTGCCAGCAGCGTAGGTGGGGAAGGCGGCTACACCTTC. It encodes CASSVGGEGGYTF.

The rearrangement joins TRBV9 to TRBJ2-3, with D tentatively TRBD1 (6 bases). Germline V lookup: CDR1 SGDLS, CDR2 YYNGEE. The CDR3 runs 16 residues. The V and J ends lost 1 base and 5 bases respectively, with 17 bases between them. The CDR3 DNA sequence: TGTGCCAGCAGCGTATTACCAAATCAAGGGGGAGATACGCAGTATTTT. Its protein is CASSVLPNQGGDTQYF.

V and J are TRBV7-1 and TRBJ2-7; no firm D call. TRBV7-1 is sorted into the ORF group, with uncertain function. This CDR3 contains 14 residues. Deletions cut 6 bases from V and 0 bases from J, with 12 bases between. The CDR3 spells CASRTRGDSYEQYF. In nucleotides, the CDR3 is TGTGCCAGCAGAACCCGTGGTGACTCCTACGAGCAGTACTTC.

The chain links TRBV7-2 to TRBJ2-2, with 8 bases that match TRBD1. The CDR3 has 15 amino acids. CDR1 is SGHTA, CDR2 FQGNSA, per germline. The V segment lost 3 bases and the J segment 6 bases; nucleotides outside the gene matches: 6. CDR3 DNA: TGTGCCAGCAGCTTCGGACAGGGTCGATCCGGGGAGCTGTTTTTT. Residues: CASSFGQGRSGELFF.

The chain uses TRBV4-2 and TRBJ1-2; D is perhaps TRBD1 (5 bases). Germline V gene data show CDR1 as LGHNA and CDR2 as YNFKEQ. V shed 3 bases and J shed 8 bases, with 7 bases lying between them. This CDR3 has 11 amino acids. In DNA form, the CDR3 reads TGTGCCAGCAGCCAGGGGGGGGGCTACACCTTC. Translation: CASSQGGGYTF.

The chain links TRBV19 to TRBJ1-4; D may be TRBD1 (5 bases). The germline CDR1 and CDR2 sequences are LNHDA and SQIVND (reference sequence). The V and J ends lost 2 bases and 10 bases respectively, with 17 bases between them. This CDR3 is 15 amino acids long. As DNA, the CDR3 is TGTGCCAGTAGTATAACCGGGGACCCGAACAGAAAACTGTTTTTT. This sequence encodes CASSITGDPNRKLFF.

The rearrangement links TRBV7-9 to TRBJ1-4; TRBD1 aligns across 7 bases. Germline trimming cut 4 bases from V and 5 bases from J; bases unmatched to any gene: 7. CDR3 size: 15 residues. The germline V gene has CDR1 SEHNR and CDR2 FQNEAQ (reference sequence). The CDR3 DNA reads as TGTGCCAGCAGCTCGGGACAGTCAATAAATGAAAAACTGTTTTTT. Encoded protein: CASSSGQSINEKLFF.

The chain is built from TRBV29-1 and TRBJ1-2; D call uncertain. The CDR3 contains 13 residues. CDR1 and CDR2 from the germline V gene are SQVTM and ANQGSEA. V was cut by 6 bases and J by 4 bases, with 15 bases left in between. Written as DNA, the CDR3 is TGCAGCGTGCTGGAAATGGTGCTCTATGGCTACACCTTC. Its protein product is CSVLEMVLYGYTF.